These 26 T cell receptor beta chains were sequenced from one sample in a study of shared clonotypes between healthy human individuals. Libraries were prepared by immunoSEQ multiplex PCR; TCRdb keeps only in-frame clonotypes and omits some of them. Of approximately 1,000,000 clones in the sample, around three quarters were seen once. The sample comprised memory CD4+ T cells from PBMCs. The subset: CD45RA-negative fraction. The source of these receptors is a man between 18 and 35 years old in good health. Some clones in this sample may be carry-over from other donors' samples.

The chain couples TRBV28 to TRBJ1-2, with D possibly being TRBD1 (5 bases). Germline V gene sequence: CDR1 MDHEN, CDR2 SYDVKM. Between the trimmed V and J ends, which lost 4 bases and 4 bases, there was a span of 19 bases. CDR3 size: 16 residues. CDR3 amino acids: CASSSIGGSLPYGYTF. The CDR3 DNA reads TGTGCCAGCAGTTCCATTGGGGGGAGCCTACCCTATGGCTACACCTTC.

CDR3 in DNA: TGTGCCAGCAGTGAAGCGGGCAGGGGACCCCCATCCTACGAGCAGTACTTC. It is translated as CASSEAGRGPPSYEQYF. The gene calls are TRBV6-1 and TRBJ2-7; possible D gene TRBD1, 6 bases. The CDR3 has 17 residues. Trimming cost V 0 bases and J 1 base, with 16 bases left between them. The germline V gene has CDR1 MNHNS and CDR2 SASEGT.

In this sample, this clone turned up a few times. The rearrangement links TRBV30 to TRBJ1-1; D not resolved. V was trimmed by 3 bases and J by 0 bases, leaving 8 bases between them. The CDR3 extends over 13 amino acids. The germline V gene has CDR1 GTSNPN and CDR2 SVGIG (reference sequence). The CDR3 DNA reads TGTGCCTGGAGAGAGCATATGAACACTGAAGCTTTCTTT. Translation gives CAWREHMNTEAFF.

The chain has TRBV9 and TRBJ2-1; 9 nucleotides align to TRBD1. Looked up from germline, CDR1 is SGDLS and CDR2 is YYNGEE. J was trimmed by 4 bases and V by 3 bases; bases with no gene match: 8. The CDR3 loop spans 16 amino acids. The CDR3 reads CASSATGTGSYNEQFF. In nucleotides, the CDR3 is TGTGCCAGCAGCGCCACCGGGACAGGGAGTTACAATGAGCAGTTCTTC.

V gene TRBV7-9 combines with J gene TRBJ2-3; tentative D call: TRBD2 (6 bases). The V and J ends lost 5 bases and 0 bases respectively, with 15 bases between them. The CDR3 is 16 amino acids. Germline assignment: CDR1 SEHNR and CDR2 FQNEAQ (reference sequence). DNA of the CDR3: TGTGCCAGCAGCCAGACTCCCGGGACTAGCACAGATACGCAGTATTTT. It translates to CASSQTPGTSTDTQYF.

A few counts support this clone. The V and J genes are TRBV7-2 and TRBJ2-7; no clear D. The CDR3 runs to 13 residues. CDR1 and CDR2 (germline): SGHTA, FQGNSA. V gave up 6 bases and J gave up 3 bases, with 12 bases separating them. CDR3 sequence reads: CASSRTENYEQYF. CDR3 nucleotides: TGTGCCAGCAGTCGCACAGAGAACTACGAGCAGTACTTC.

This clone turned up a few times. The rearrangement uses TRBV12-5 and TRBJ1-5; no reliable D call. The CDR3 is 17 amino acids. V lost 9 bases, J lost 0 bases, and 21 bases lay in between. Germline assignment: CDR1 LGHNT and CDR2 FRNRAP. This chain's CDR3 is CASHAQRDENSNQPQHF. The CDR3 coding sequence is TGTGCTAGCCACGCCCAGAGGGATGAGAATAGCAATCAGCCCCAGCATTTT.

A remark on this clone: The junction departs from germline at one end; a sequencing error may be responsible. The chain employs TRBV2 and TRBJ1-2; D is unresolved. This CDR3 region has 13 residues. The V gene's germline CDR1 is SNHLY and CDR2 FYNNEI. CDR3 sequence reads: CASREDVGVGYTF. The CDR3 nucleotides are TGTGCCAGCAGAGAAGACGTGGGAGTTGGCTACACCTTC.

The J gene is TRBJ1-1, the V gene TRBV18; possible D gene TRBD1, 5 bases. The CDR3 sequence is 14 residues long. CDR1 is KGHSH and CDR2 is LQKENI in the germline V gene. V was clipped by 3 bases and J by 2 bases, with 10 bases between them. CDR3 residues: CASSPKTVNTEAFF. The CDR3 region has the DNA TGTGCCAGCTCACCCAAGACAGTCAACACTGAAGCTTTCTTT.

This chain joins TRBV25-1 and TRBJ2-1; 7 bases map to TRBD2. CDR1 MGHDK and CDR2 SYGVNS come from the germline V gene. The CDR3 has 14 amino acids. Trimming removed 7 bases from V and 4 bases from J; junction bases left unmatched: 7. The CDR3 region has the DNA TGTGCCAGCAACGCGGGGGACTGGTACAATGAGCAGTTCTTC. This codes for CASNAGDWYNEQFF.

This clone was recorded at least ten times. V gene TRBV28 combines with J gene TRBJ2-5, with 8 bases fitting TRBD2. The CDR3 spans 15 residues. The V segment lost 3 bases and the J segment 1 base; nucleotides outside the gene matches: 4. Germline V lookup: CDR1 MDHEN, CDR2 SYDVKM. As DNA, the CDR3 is TGTGCCAGCAGTTTGCCTAGCGGGTCCCAAGAGACCCAGTACTTC. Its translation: CASSLPSGSQETQYF. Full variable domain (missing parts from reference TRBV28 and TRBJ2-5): DVKVTQSSRYLVKRTGEKVFLECVQDMDHENMFWYRQDPGLGLRLIYFSYDVKMKEKGDIPEGYSVSREKKERFSLILESASTNQTSMYLCASSLPSGSQETQYFGPGTRLLVL.

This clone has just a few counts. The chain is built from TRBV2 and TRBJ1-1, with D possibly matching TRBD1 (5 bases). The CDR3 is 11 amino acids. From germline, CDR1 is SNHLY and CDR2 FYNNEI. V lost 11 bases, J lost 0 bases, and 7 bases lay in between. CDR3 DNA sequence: TGTGCCGGGGGAGTGAACACTGAAGCTTTCTTT. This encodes CAGGVNTEAFF.

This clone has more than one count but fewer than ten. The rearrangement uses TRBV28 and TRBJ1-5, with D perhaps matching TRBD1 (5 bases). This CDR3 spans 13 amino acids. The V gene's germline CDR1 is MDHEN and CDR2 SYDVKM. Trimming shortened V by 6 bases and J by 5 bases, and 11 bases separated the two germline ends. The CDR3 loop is CASRIRVDQPQHF. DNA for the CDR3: TGTGCCAGCAGAATCAGGGTCGATCAGCCCCAGCATTTT. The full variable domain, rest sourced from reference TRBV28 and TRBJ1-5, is DVKVTQSSRYLVKRTGEKVFLECVQDMDHENMFWYRQDPGLGLRLIYFSYDVKMKEKGDIPEGYSVSREKKERFSLILESASTNQTSMYLCASRIRVDQPQHFGDGTRLSIL.

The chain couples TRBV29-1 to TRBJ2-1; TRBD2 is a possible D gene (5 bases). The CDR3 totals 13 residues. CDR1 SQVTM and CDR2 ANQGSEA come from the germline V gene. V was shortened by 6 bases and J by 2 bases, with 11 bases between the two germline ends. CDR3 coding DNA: TGCAGCGTGCTTGAGGGTCCCTACAATGAGCAGTTCTTC. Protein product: CSVLEGPYNEQFF.

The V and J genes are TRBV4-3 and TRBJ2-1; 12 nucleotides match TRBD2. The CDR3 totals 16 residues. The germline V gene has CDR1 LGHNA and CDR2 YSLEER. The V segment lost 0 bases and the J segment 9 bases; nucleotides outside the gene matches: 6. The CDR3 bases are TGCGCCAGCAGCCAAGATCTGTCTAGCGGGAGGGGTGAGCAGTTCTTC. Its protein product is CASSQDLSSGRGEQFF.

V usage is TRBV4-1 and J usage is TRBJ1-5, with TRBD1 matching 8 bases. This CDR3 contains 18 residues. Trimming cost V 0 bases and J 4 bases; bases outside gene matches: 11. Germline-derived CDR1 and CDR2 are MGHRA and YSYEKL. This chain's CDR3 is CASSQERGRGQVNQPQHF. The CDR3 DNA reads TGCGCCAGCAGCCAAGAGAGAGGCAGGGGGCAAGTTAATCAGCCCCAGCATTTT.

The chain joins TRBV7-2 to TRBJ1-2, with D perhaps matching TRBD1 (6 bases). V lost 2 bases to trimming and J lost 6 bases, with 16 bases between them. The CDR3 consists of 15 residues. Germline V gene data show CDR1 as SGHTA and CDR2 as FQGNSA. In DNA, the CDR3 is TGTGCCAGCAGCTTACTGTCCAGGGGAAGCAATGGCTACACCTTC. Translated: CASSLLSRGSNGYTF.

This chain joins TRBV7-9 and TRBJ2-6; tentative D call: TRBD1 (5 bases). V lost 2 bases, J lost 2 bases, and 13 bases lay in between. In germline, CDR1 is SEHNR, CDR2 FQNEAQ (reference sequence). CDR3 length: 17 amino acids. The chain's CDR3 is CASSLTGRAAGANVLTF. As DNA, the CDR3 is TGTGCCAGCAGCTTAACAGGACGGGCGGCTGGGGCCAACGTCCTGACTTTC.

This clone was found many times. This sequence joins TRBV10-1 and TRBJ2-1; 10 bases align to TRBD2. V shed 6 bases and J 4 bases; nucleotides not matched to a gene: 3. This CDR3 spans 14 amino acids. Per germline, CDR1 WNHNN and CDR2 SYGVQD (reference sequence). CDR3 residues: CASSPSGGYNEQFF. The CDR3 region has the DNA TGCGCCAGCAGCCCTAGCGGGGGATACAATGAGCAGTTCTTC.

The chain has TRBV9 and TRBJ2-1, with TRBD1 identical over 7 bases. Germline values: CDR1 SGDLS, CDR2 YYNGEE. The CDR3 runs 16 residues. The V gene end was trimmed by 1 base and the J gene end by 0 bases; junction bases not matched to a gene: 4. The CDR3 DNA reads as TGTGCCAGCAGCGTACTAGGGGGCTTCTCCTACAATGAGCAGTTCTTC. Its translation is CASSVLGGFSYNEQFF.

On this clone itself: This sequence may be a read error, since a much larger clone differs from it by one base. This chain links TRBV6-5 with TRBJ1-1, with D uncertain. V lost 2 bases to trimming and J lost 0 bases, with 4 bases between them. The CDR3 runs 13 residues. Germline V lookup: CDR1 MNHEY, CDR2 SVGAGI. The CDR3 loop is CASSYALNTEAFF. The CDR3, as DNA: TGTGCCAGCAGTTACGCCCTGAACACTGAAGCTTTCTTT.

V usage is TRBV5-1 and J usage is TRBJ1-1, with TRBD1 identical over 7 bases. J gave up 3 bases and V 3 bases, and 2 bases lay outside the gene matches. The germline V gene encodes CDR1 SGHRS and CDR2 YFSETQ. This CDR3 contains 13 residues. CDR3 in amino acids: CASSSRGDTEAFF. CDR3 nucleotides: TGCGCCAGCAGCTCCAGGGGGGACACTGAAGCTTTCTTT.

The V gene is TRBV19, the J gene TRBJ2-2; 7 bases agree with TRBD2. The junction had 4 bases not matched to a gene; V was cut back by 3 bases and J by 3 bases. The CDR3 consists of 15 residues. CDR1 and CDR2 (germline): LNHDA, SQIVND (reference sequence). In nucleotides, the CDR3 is TGTGCCAGTAGTATCGGCGGGAGCGACACCGGGGAGCTGTTTTTT. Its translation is CASSIGGSDTGELFF.

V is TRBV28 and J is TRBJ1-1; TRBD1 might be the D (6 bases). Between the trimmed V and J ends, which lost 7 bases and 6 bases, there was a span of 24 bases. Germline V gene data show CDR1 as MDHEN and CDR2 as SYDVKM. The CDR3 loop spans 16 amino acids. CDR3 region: CASIPTQKGGPAEAFF. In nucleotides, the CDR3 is TGTGCCAGCATACCGACCCAAAAGGGGGGGCCGGCTGAAGCTTTCTTT. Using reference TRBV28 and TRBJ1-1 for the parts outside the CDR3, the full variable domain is DVKVTQSSRYLVKRTGEKVFLECVQDMDHENMFWYRQDPGLGLRLIYFSYDVKMKEKGDIPEGYSVSREKKERFSLILESASTNQTSMYLCASIPTQKGGPAEAFFGQGTRLTVV.

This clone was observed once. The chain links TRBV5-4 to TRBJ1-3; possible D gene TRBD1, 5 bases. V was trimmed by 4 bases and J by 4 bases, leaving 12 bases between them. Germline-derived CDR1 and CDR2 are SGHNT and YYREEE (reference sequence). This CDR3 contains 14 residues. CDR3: CASSPQGLGNTIYF. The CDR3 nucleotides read TGTGCCAGCAGCCCCCAGGGCTTAGGAAACACCATATATTTT.

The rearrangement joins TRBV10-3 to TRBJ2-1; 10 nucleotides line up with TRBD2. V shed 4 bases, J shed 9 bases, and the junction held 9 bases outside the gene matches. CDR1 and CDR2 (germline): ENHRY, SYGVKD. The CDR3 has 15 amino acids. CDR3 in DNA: TGTGCCATCAGTGCGAGGCTAGCGGGAGACAGTGAGCAGTTCTTC. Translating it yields CAISARLAGDSEQFF.